These T cell receptor beta chains were read from a single sample in a study of monozygotic twins with cystic fibrosis. The protocol was immunoSEQ multiplex PCR, while the TCRdb copy is restricted to in-frame clones and leaves out a portion. Here the sample spans roughly 28,000 clones, about 82% being singletons. The sequenced material came from blood. These receptors originate from a girl aged 2-15 years with cystic fibrosis. The CDR3 runs from the conserved cysteine through the conserved F or W. The order of the fields is clone size, V gene, J gene, D gene, CDR3 protein, CDR3 DNA. The D gene is left open where the match is weak. The size of a clone is reported for some rows only, either as once, few or many, or as a class for expanded clones.

clone_size: NA
v_call: TRBV4-1
j_call: TRBJ2-3
d_call: NA
cdr3_aa: CASSRLTGTLPGVTDTQYF
cdr3_nt: TGCGCCAGCAGCCGATTAACCGGGACACTCCCGGGGGTAACAGATACGCAGTATTTT

clone_size: NA
v_call: TRBV6-1
j_call: TRBJ1-4
d_call: NA
cdr3_aa: CASSRGLPGEKLFF
cdr3_nt: TGTGCCAGCAGTCGGGGCTTACCGGGTGAAAAACTGTTTTTT

clone_size: NA
v_call: TRBV6-5
j_call: TRBJ1-5
d_call: NA
cdr3_aa: CASRDGALSGQPQHF
cdr3_nt: TGTGCCAGCAGGGACGGGGCCCTTAGTGGTCAGCCCCAGCATTTT

clone_size: NA
v_call: TRBV6-1
j_call: TRBJ2-2
d_call: NA
cdr3_aa: CASSVSGHQSGELFF
cdr3_nt: TGTGCCAGCAGTGTTTCGGGACATCAGTCCGGGGAGCTGTTTTTT

clone_size: NA
v_call: TRBV5-6
j_call: TRBJ2-3
d_call: NA
cdr3_aa: CASGKFRGDTQYF
cdr3_nt: TGTGCCAGCGGAAAATTTAGGGGAGATACGCAGTATTTT

clone_size: NA
v_call: TRBV5-4
j_call: TRBJ2-7
d_call: TRBD2
cdr3_aa: CASSPGTSGYEQYF
cdr3_nt: TGTGCCAGCAGCCCCGGGACTAGCGGATACGAGCAGTACTTC

clone_size: few
v_call: TRBV30
j_call: TRBJ1-1
d_call: TRBD1
cdr3_aa: CAWSKGAGGRTEAFF
cdr3_nt: TGTGCCTGGAGTAAGGGCGCAGGGGGTCGAACTGAAGCTTTCTTT

clone_size: NA
v_call: TRBV9
j_call: TRBJ2-1
d_call: TRBD1
cdr3_aa: CASSVGQGVGNEQFF
cdr3_nt: TGTGCCAGCAGCGTCGGACAGGGGGTAGGTAATGAGCAGTTCTTC

clone_size: NA
v_call: TRBV4-2
j_call: TRBJ2-1
d_call: TRBD1
cdr3_aa: CASSQDRGQVQFF
cdr3_nt: TGTGCCAGCAGCCAAGATAGAGGACAGGTGCAGTTCTTC

clone_size: NA
v_call: TRBV4-1
j_call: TRBJ1-4
d_call: NA
cdr3_aa: CASSQDSRGHHLEKLFF
cdr3_nt: TGCGCCAGCAGCCAAGATTCGCGGGGGCATCATCTTGAAAAACTGTTTTTT

clone_size: NA
v_call: TRBV18
j_call: TRBJ2-3
d_call: TRBD1
cdr3_aa: CASSPTGGLARNTQYF
cdr3_nt: TGTGCCAGCTCACCCACAGGGGGCCTCGCCCGAAATACGCAGTATTTT

clone_size: NA
v_call: TRBV28
j_call: TRBJ1-5
d_call: TRBD1
cdr3_aa: CASRSATGVPPQHF
cdr3_nt: TGTGCCAGCAGATCTGCGACAGGGGTCCCGCCCCAGCATTTT

clone_size: NA
v_call: TRBV9
j_call: TRBJ2-2
d_call: TRBD1
cdr3_aa: CASTSRDSISYANTGELFF
cdr3_nt: TGTGCCAGCACCTCCCGGGACAGCATATCCTACGCGAACACCGGGGAGCTGTTTTTT

clone_size: NA
v_call: TRBV28
j_call: TRBJ1-3
d_call: NA
cdr3_aa: CASSFQHSGNTIYF
cdr3_nt: TGTGCCAGCAGTTTCCAGCACTCTGGAAACACCATATATTTT

clone_size: NA
v_call: TRBV2
j_call: TRBJ2-5
d_call: TRBD2
cdr3_aa: CASTSALAEETQYF
cdr3_nt: TGTGCCAGCACCTCGGCTCTAGCGGAAGAGACCCAGTACTTC

clone_size: NA
v_call: TRBV9
j_call: TRBJ2-1
d_call: NA
cdr3_aa: CASGGRPTSNSYNEQFF
cdr3_nt: TGTGCCAGCGGCGGACGGCCAACCTCGAACTCCTACAATGAGCAGTTCTTC

clone_size: NA
v_call: TRBV5-5
j_call: TRBJ1-1
d_call: TRBD1
cdr3_aa: CASSFGTGWNTEAFF
cdr3_nt: TGTGCCAGCAGCTTCGGGACAGGGTGGAACACTGAAGCTTTCTTT

clone_size: NA
v_call: TRBV6-1
j_call: TRBJ1-1
d_call: NA
cdr3_aa: CASSEVVPTEAFF
cdr3_nt: TGTGCCAGCAGTGAAGTGGTTCCCACTGAAGCTTTCTTT

clone_size: NA
v_call: TRBV12-5
j_call: TRBJ2-6
d_call: NA
cdr3_aa: CASGLWCQGCTGANVLTF
cdr3_nt: TGTGCTAGTGGGCTGTGGTGTCAGGGGTGTACTGGGGCCAACGTCCTGACTTTC

clone_size: NA
v_call: TRBV7-9
j_call: TRBJ1-2
d_call: TRBD1
cdr3_aa: CASSLVTGGEVYGYTF
cdr3_nt: TGTGCCAGCAGCTTAGTGACAGGGGGCGAGGTATATGGCTACACCTTC

clone_size: NA
v_call: TRBV7-2
j_call: TRBJ2-1
d_call: TRBD1
cdr3_aa: CASGQGMAANEQFF
cdr3_nt: TGTGCCAGCGGACAGGGGATGGCCGCCAATGAGCAGTTCTTC

clone_size: NA
v_call: TRBV30
j_call: TRBJ2-3
d_call: NA
cdr3_aa: CACSPLESPDTQYF
cdr3_nt: TGTGCCTGTTCCCCGTTGGAGTCCCCAGATACGCAGTATTTT

clone_size: NA
v_call: TRBV6-6
j_call: TRBJ2-7
d_call: TRBD2
cdr3_aa: CASSYTSGIEEQYF
cdr3_nt: TGTGCCAGCAGTTACACTAGCGGGATTGAAGAGCAGTACTTC

clone_size: NA
v_call: TRBV10-2
j_call: TRBJ1-4
d_call: NA
cdr3_aa: CASSEGWSNEKLFF
cdr3_nt: TGCGCCAGCAGTGAGGGCTGGTCCAATGAAAAACTGTTTTTT

clone_size: NA
v_call: TRBV5-1
j_call: TRBJ2-1
d_call: TRBD2
cdr3_aa: CASSSGLAGGYNEQFF
cdr3_nt: TGCGCCAGCAGCTCGGGACTAGCGGGAGGCTACAATGAGCAGTTCTTC